Sequencing of this T cell receptor (beta chain) was carried out in a study of shared clonotypes between healthy human individuals. Donors were Caucasian adults residing in Nashville, Tennessee, USA. Looked up from germline, CDR1 is SGHRS and CDR2 is YFSETQ. The J segment lost 2 bases and the V segment lost 1 base, leaving 7 bases of the junction unmatched. This CDR3 comprises 16 residues. Every subset had its genomic DNA shared out evenly among several immunoSEQ plates. Generated by immunoSEQ multiplex PCR, the TCRdb table keeps only in-frame clones and is missing some. The table includes 1,100,000 or so clones, more than 75% detected once.

The chain employs TRBV5-1 and TRBJ2-7; 9 nucleotides line up with TRBD1. The TCR was taken from a man younger than 35 in good health. Some clones in this sample may be carry-over from other donors' samples. Sequencing input: memory CD4+ T cells from PBMCs. Subset meaning: CD45RA-negative fraction. CDR3 sequence reads: CASSLSGDRVTYEQYF. The CDR3 DNA sequence: TGCGCCAGCAGCTTGTCAGGGGACAGGGTCACCTACGAGCAGTACTTC.